This T cell receptor (beta chain) was sequenced during a study of Ad26.COV2.S vaccination and SARS-CoV-2 variants. The repertoire was sequenced with immunoSEQ multiplex PCR; TCRdb's copy has only in-frame clones and lacks some. The sample holds approximately 480,000 clones, roughly 89% seen once. The CDR3 length is 16 residues. Trimming took off 4 bases at V and 1 base at J, with 19 bases between the two ends. The germline V gene encodes CDR1 GTSNPN and CDR2 SVGIG (reference sequence). Treatment specified: about 20 received Ad26.COV2.S at low or high dose, single or two shots; about 5 received placebo; per-sample allocation not given. Collection of the samples took place on day 63 after the first injection of vaccine or placebo.

The sequences come from peripheral blood, collected in a trial of Ad26.COV2.S vaccine versus placebo. This clonotype was obtained from a person between 18 and 65 years old who received the Ad26.COV2.S COVID-19 vaccine or a placebo. The chain links TRBV30 to TRBJ1-2; D may be TRBD1 (5 bases). The CDR3 DNA reads TGTGCCTGGAAGCTAGGACACCTTCACGTTAACTATGGCTACACCTTC. Its translation: CAWKLGHLHVNYGYTF.